This paragraph reports one TCR beta chain. Its matching antigen is unknown. The data derive from a study of post-analysis software for immune sequencing data. Findings and limits, study-wide: TRBV5-6, TRBV5-1 and TRBV20-1 belonged to a set of about five TRBV segments that were more frequent in patients than controls.

Each TCR beta cDNA library carried unique molecular identifiers. TCRdb used MiXCR to reprocess the PCR reads, holding one entry per CDR3 protein. The table shows a few hundred thousand distinct CDR3 sequences, with less than 40% occurring only once. The J segment lost 4 bases and the V segment lost 7 bases, leaving 12 bases of the junction unmatched. Germline V gives CDR1 MNHEY, CDR2 SMNVEV (reference sequence). This CDR3 spans 16 amino acids. The receptor was derived from a girl between 10 and 17 years old with multiple sclerosis. This sequence joins TRBV27 and TRBJ2-2, with 7 bases identical to TRBD1. The specimen was blood. The CDR3 bases are TGTGCCAGCACTCCTAAGGGGGCGCTGAGCACCGGGGAGCTGTTTTTT. This codes for CASTPKGALSTGELFF.